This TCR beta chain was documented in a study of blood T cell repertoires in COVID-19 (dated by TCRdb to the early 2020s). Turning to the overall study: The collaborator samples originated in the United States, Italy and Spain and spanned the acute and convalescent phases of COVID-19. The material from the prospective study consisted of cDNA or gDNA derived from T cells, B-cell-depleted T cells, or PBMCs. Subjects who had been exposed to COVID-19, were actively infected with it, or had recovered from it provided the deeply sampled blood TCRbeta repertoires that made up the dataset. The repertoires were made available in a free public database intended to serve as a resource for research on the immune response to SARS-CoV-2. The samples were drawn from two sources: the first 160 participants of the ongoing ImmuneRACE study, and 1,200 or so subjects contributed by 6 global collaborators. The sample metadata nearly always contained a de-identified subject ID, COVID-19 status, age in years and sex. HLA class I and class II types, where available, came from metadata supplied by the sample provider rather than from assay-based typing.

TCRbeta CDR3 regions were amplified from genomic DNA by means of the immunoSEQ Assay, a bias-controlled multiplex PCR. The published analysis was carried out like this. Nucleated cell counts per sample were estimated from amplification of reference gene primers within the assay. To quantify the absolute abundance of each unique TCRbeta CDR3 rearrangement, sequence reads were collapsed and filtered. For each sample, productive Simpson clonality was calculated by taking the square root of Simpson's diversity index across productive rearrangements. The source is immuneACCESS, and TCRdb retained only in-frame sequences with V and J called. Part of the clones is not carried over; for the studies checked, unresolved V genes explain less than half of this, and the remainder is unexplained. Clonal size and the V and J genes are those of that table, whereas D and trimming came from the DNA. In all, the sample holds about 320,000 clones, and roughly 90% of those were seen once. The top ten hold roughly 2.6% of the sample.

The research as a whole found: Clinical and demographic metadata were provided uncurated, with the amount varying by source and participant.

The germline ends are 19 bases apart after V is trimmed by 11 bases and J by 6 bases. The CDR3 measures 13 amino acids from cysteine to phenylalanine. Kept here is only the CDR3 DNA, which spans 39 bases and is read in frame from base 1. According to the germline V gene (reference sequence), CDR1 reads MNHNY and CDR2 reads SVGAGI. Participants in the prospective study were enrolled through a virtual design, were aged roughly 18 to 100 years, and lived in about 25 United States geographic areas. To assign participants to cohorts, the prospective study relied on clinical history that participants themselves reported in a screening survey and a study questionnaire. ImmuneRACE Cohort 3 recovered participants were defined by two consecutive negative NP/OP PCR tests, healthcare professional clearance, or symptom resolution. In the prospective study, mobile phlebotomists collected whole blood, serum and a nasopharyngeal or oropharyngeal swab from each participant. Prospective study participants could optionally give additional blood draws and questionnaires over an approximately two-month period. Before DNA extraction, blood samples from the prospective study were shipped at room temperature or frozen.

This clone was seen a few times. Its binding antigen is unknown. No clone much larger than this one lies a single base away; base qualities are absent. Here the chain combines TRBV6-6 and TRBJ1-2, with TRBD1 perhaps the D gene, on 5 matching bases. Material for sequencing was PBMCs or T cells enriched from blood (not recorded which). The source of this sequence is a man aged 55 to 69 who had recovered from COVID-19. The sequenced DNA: TGTGCCTTAAACGGGGGGGGAATCCATGGCTACACCTTC. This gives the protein CALNGGGIHGYTF.